This TCR beta chain was retrieved from a study of blood T cell repertoires in COVID-19. The method was immunoSEQ multiplex PCR; TCRdb's version includes in-frame clones alone and lacks a portion of them. The sample shows some 150,000 clones, roughly 89% of them seen only once. The germline CDR1 and CDR2 sequences are MGHRA and YSYEKL. The J segment lost 2 bases and the V segment lost 4 bases, leaving 11 bases of the junction unmatched. The CDR3 runs 16 residues. The TCR comes from a human donor in a cohort sampled during active COVID-19. The sample comprised peripheral blood. The V gene is TRBV4-1, the J gene TRBJ2-7; TRBD2 agrees at 7 bases. The CDR3 DNA reads TGCGCCAGCAGCCTGAGCGGGGCGAGTACTCCCTACGAGCAGTACTTC. Translated, it gives CASSLSGASTPYEQYF.